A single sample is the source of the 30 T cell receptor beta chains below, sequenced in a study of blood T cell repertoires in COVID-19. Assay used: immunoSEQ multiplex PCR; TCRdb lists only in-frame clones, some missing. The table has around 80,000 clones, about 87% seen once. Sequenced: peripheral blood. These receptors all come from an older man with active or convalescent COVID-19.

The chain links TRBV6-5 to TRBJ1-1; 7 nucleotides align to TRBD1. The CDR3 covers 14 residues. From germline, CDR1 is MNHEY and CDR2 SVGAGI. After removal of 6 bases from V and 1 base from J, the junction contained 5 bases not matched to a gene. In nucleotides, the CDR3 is TGTGCCAGCAGACGACGGGACAGGAACACTGAAGCTTTCTTT. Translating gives CASRRRDRNTEAFF.

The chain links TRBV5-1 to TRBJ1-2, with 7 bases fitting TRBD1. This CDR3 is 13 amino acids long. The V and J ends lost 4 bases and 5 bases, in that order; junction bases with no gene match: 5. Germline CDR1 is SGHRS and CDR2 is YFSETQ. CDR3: CASSPGTVYGYTF. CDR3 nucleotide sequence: TGCGCCAGCAGCCCCGGGACAGTGTATGGCTACACCTTC.

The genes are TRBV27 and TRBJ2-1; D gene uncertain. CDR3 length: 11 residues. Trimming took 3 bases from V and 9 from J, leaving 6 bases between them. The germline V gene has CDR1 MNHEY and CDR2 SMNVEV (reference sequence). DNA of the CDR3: TGTGCCAGCAGTTTTTTGAGTGAGCAGTTCTTC. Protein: CASSFLSEQFF.

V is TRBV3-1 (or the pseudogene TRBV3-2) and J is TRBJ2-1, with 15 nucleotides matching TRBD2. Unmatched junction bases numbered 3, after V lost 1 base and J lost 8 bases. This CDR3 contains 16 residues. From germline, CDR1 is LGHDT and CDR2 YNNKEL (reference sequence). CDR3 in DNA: TGTGCCAGCAGCCAAGCCGGACTAGCGGGAGGGTATGAGCAGTTCTTC. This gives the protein CASSQAGLAGGYEQFF.

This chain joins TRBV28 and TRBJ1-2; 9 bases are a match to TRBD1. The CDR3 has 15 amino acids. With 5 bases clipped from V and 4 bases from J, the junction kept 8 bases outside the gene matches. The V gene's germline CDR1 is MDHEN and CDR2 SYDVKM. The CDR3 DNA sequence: TGTGCCAGCAGTGGAGGACAGGGGATCGTCTATGGCTACACCTTC. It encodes CASSGGQGIVYGYTF.

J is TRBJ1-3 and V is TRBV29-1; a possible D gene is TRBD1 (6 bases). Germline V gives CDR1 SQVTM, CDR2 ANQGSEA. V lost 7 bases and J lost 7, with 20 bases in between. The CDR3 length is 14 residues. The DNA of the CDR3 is TGCAGCGCCAGAACAGGGTTGGAAGGGAACACCATATATTTT. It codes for CSARTGLEGNTIYF.

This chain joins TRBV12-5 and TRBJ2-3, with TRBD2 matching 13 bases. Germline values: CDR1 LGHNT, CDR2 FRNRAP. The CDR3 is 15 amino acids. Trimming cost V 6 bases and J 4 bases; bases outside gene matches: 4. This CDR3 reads CASGHTSGGADTQYF. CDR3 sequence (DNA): TGTGCTAGTGGCCATACTAGCGGGGGGGCAGATACGCAGTATTTT.

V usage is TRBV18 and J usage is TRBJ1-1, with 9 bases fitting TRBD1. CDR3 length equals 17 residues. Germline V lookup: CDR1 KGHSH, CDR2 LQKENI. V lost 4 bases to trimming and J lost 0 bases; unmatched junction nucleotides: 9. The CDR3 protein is CASSRGQGTRMNTEAFF. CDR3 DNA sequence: TGTGCCAGCTCACGAGGACAGGGGACAAGGATGAACACTGAAGCTTTCTTT.

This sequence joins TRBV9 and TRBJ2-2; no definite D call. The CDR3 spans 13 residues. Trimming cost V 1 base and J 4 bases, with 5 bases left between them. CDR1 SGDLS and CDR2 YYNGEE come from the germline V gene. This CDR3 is CASSVLTTGELFF. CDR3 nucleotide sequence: TGTGCCAGCAGCGTACTAACCACCGGGGAGCTGTTTTTT.

This CDR3 reads CASSISRVGEKLFF. The CDR3 bases are TGTGCCAGTAGTATATCGAGGGTAGGAGAAAAACTGTTTTTT. This chain joins TRBV19 and TRBJ1-4; D is undetermined. CDR3 length: 14 amino acids. The germline V gene encodes CDR1 LNHDA and CDR2 SQIVND (reference sequence). V lost 2 bases, J lost 8 bases, and 12 bases lay in between. The variable domain in full, completed from reference TRBV19 and TRBJ1-4, reads DGGITQSPKYLFRKEGQNVTLSCEQNLNHDAMYWYRQDPGQGLRLIYYSQIVNDFQKGDIAEGYSVSREKKESFPLTVTSAQKNPTAFYLCASSISRVGEKLFFGSGTQLSVL.

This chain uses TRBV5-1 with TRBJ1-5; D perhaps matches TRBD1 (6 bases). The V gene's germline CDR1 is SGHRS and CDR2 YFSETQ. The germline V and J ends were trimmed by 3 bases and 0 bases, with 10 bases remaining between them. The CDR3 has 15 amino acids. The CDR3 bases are TGCGCCAGCAGCTCGACAGGAAATAGCAATCAGCCCCAGCATTTT. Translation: CASSSTGNSNQPQHF.

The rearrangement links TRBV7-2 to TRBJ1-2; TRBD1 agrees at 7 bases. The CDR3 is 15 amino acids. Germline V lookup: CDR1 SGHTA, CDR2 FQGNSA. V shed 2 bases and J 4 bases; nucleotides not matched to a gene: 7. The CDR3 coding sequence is TGTGCCAGCAGCTTACCGGGACAGAGGCTCTATGGCTACACCTTC. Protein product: CASSLPGQRLYGYTF.

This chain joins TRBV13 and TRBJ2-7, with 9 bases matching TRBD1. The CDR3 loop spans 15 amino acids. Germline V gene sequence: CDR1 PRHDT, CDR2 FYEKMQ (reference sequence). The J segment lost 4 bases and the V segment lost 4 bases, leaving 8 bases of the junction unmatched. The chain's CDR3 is CASSSVSGQGYEQYV. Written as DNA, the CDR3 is TGTGCCAGCAGCTCGGTTTCCGGACAGGGGTACGAGCAGTACGTC.

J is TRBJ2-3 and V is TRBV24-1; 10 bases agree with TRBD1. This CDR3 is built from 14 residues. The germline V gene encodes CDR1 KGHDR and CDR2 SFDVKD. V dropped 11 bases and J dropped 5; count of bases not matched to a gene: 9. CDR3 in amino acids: CAIRGTGAGDTQYF. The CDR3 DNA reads TGTGCCATCCGAGGGACAGGGGCGGGAGATACGCAGTATTTT.

In DNA, the CDR3 is TGCGCCAGCAGCCAAGAACCACGGGTACAGGCCAGTCGGGAAAAACTGTTTTTT. It codes for CASSQEPRVQASREKLFF. J is TRBJ1-4 and V is TRBV4-1, with a tentative D call TRBD1 (5 bases). The CDR3 spans 18 residues. The germline V gene encodes CDR1 MGHRA and CDR2 YSYEKL. Trimming pared 0 bases from V and 8 bases from J, leaving 22 bases between.

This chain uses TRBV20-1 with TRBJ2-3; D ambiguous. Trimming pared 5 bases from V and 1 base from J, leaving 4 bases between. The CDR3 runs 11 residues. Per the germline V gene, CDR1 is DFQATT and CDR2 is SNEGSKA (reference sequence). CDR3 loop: CSASGTDTQYF. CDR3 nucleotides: TGCAGTGCTTCGGGCACAGATACGCAGTATTTT.

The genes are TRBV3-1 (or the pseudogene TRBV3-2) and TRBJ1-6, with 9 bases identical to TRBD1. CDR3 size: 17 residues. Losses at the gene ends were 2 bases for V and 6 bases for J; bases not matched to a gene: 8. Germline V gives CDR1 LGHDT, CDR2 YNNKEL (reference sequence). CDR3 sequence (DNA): TGTGCCAGCAGCCAACAGGACAGGGGAAATGGTAATTCACCCCTCCACTTT. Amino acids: CASSQQDRGNGNSPLHF.

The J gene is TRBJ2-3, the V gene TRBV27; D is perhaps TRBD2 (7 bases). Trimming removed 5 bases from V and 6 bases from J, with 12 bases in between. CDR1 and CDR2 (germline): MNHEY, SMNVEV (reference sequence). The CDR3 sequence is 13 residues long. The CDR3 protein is CASSRGGLDTQYF. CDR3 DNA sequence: TGTGCCAGCAGTCGCGGGGGCTTGGATACGCAGTATTTT.

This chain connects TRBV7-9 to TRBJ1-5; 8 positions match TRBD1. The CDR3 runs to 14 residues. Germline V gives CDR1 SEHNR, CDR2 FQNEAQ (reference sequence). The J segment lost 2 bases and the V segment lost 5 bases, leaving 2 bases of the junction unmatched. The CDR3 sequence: CASSGQGRNQPQHF. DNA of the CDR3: TGTGCCAGCAGCGGACAGGGTCGCAATCAGCCCCAGCATTTT.

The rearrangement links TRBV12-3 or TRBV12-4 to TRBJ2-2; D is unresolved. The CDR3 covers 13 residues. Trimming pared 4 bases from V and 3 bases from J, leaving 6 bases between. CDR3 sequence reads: CASSYQDTGELFF. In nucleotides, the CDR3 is TGTGCCAGCAGTTATCAGGACACCGGGGAGCTGTTTTTT.

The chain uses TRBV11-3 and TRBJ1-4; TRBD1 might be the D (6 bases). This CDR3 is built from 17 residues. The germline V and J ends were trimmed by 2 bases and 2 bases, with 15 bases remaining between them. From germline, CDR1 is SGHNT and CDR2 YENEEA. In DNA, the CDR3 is TGTGCCAGCAGCTTATATCCCGCGGGGGCGACTAATGAAAAACTGTTTTTT. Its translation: CASSLYPAGATNEKLFF. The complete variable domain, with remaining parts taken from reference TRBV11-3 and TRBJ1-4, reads EAGVVQSPRYKIIEKKQPVAFWCNPISGHNTLYWYLQNLGQGPELLIRYENEEAVDDSQLPKDRFSAERLKGVDSTLKIQPAELGDSAVYLCASSLYPAGATNEKLFFGSGTQLSVL.

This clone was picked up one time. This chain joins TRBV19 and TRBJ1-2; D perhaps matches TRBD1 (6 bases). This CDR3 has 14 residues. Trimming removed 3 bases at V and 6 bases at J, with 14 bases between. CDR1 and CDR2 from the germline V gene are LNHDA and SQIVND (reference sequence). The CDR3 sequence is CASSMGQGYDGYTF. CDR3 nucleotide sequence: TGTGCCAGTAGTATGGGGCAGGGGTACGATGGCTACACCTTC.

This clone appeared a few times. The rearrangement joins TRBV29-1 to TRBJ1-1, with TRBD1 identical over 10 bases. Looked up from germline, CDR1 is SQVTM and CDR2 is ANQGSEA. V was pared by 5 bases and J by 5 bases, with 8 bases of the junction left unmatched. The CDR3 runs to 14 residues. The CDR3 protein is CSVTVGTGETEAFF. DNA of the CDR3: TGCAGCGTTACGGTCGGGACAGGGGAAACTGAAGCTTTCTTT.

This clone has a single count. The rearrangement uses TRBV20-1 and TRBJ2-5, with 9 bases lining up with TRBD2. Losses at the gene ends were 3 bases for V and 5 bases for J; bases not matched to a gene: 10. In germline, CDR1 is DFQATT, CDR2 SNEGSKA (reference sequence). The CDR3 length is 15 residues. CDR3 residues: CSASGLAGTGETQYF. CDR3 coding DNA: TGCAGTGCTAGTGGTCTAGCGGGAACGGGCGAGACCCAGTACTTC.

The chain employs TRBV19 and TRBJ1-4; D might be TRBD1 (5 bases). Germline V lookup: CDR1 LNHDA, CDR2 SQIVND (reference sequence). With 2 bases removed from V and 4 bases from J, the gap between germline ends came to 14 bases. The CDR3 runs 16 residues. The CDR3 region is CASSISSGLRNEKLFF. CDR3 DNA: TGTGCCAGTAGTATATCATCAGGGCTCCGTAATGAAAAACTGTTTTTT.

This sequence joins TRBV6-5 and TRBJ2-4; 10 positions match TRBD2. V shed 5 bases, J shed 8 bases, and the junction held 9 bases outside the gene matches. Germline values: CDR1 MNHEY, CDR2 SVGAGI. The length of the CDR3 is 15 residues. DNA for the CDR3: TGTGCCAGCAGTAGCACTAGCGGGAACTTTGACATTCAGTACTTC. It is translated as CASSSTSGNFDIQYF.

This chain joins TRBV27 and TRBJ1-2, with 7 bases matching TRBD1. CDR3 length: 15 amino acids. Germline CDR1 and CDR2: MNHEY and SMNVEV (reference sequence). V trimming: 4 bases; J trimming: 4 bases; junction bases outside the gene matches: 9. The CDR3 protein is CASSSRTGAIYGYTF. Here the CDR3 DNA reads TGTGCCAGCAGTTCCCGGACAGGCGCAATCTATGGCTACACCTTC.

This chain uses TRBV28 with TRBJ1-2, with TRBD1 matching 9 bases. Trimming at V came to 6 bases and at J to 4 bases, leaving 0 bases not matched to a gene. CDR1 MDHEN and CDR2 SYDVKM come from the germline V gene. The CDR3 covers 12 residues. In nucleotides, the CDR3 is TGTGCCAGCAGGACAGGGGGCTATGGCTACACCTTC. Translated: CASRTGGYGYTF.

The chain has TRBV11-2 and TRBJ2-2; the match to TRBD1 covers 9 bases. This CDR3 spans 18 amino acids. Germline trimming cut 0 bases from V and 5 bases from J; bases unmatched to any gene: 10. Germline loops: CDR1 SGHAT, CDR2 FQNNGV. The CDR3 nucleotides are TGTGCCAGCAGCTTAGAACGTTATGGGACAGGGAAAACCGGGGAGCTGTTTTTT. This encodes CASSLERYGTGKTGELFF. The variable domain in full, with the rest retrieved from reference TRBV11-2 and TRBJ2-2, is EAGVAQSPRYKIIEKRQSVAFWCNPISGHATLYWYQQILGQGPKLLIQFQNNGVVDDSQLPKDRFSAERLKGVDSTLKIQPAKLEDSAVYLCASSLERYGTGKTGELFFGEGSRLTVL.

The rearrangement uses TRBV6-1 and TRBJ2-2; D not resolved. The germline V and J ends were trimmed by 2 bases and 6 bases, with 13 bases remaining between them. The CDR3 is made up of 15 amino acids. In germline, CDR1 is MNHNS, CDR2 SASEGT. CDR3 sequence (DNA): TGTGCCAGCAGTGAACTTAGTACAGTCCCCGGGGAGCTGTTTTTT. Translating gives CASSELSTVPGELFF.